One and the same sample provided the 27 T cell receptor beta chains below, sequenced in a study of T cells in Graves' hyperthyroidism and ophthalmopathy. Amplification of TCR beta CDR3 regions used RNA as the template. HTBI primers were the set used in a first-round RT-PCR of the TCR CDR3. From the multiplex PCR reads, TCRdb called clonotypes with MiXCR, one entry per CDR3 protein. The sample consists of 150,000 to 200,000 distinct CDR3 sequences, 15% to 20% of them appearing once. Sequencing was done on a sample of blood. The receptors stem from a woman in her forties or fifties with Graves' hyperthyroidism.

The rearrangement links TRBV20-1 to TRBJ2-1, with D possibly being TRBD1 (6 bases). Trimming shortened V by 5 bases and J by 9 bases, and 11 bases separated the two germline ends. This CDR3 is 11 amino acids long. Per germline, CDR1 DFQATT and CDR2 SNEGSKA (reference sequence). CDR3 sequence: CSAHRVAEQFF. CDR3 coding DNA: TGCAGTGCTCACAGGGTGGCTGAGCAGTTCTTC.

The sample holds a few counts of this clonotype. V gene TRBV29-1 combines with J gene TRBJ2-7; 7 bases line up with TRBD2. The CDR3 totals 13 residues. J was trimmed by 4 bases and V by 5 bases; bases with no gene match: 8. Germline loops: CDR1 SQVTM, CDR2 ANQGSEA. The CDR3 reads CSVRGLGEYEQYF. CDR3 DNA: TGCAGCGTTCGCGGACTAGGAGAATACGAGCAGTACTTC.

The chain combines TRBV20-1 with TRBJ2-7; possibly TRBD2 for D (5 bases). Germline V gene sequence: CDR1 DFQATT, CDR2 SNEGSKA (reference sequence). The CDR3 is 13 amino acids. V lost 8 bases and J 1 base, leaving 15 bases between the germline ends. The DNA for the CDR3 is TGCAGTCCATACGACGGAGGATCCTACGAGCAGTACTTC. Translated: CSPYDGGSYEQYF.

This clonotype was counted ten times or more. The V gene is TRBV19, the J gene TRBJ2-1; 9 bases map to TRBD1. CDR3 size: 13 residues. V gave up 5 bases and J gave up 6 bases; unmatched junction bases: 2. Germline V gives CDR1 LNHDA, CDR2 SQIVND (reference sequence). The CDR3 nucleotides are TGTGCCAGTAGTGGGACAGGGCTCAATGAGCAGTTCTTC. Translation: CASSGTGLNEQFF.

This clonotype was picked up many times. The germline gene is not matched at one end of the junction; a read error may be the cause. V is TRBV12-3 or TRBV12-4 and J is TRBJ1-4; the match to TRBD1 covers 9 bases. The CDR3 length is 14 residues. The CDR3 loop is CASRDRGSSENLFF. The CDR3, as DNA: TGTGCCAGCAGGGACAGGGGTTCTAGTGAAAACCTGTTTTTT.

This clonotype was seen many times. The chain links TRBV7-8 to TRBJ1-2, with 9 bases identical to TRBD1. After removal of 5 bases from V and 6 bases from J, the junction contained 13 bases not matched to a gene. The CDR3 has 16 amino acids. Germline CDR1 reads SGHVS; CDR2 reads FQNEAQ. The CDR3 region is CASSHWPGQGVDGYTF. The CDR3 DNA follows: TGTGCCAGCAGCCATTGGCCGGGACAGGGCGTGGATGGCTACACCTTC.

This clonotype was seen ten or more times. CDR3 sequence reads: CSARDPANTEAFF. CDR3 nucleotide sequence: TGCAGTGCTAGAGATCCGGCGAACACTGAAGCTTTCTTT. The chain combines TRBV20-1 with TRBJ1-1; D is ambiguous. V lost 0 bases and J 1 base, leaving 6 bases between the germline ends. CDR3 size: 13 residues. CDR1 is DFQATT, CDR2 SNEGSKA, per germline (reference sequence).

This clonotype was seen repeatedly, ten times or more. The chain has TRBV2 and TRBJ1-3, with a weak D call TRBD1 (5 bases). In germline, CDR1 is SNHLY, CDR2 FYNNEI. This CDR3 comprises 15 residues. Trimming removed 8 bases at V and 1 base at J, with 15 bases between. The CDR3 DNA follows: TGTGCCAGCGCCACCGGGGGGGAATCTGGAAACACCATATATTTT. As protein: CASATGGESGNTIYF. Full variable domain (missing parts from reference TRBV2 and TRBJ1-3): EPEVTQTPSHQVTQMGQEVILRCVPISNHLYFYWYRQILGQKVEFLVSFYNNEISEKSEIFDDQFSVERPDGSNFTLKIRSTKLEDSAMYFCASATGGESGNTIYFGEGSWLTVV.

This clonotype has ten or more counts. The chain links TRBV11-2 to TRBJ2-4; D gene unclear. This CDR3 is built from 13 residues. V lost 5 bases, J lost 5 bases, and 10 bases lay in between. Germline CDR1 and CDR2: SGHAT and FQNNGV. CDR3 region: CASSGEVENIQYF. CDR3 nucleotides: TGTGCCAGCAGCGGCGAGGTAGAAAACATTCAGTACTTC. The complete variable domain, with remaining parts taken from reference TRBV11-2 and TRBJ2-4, reads EAGVAQSPRYKIIEKRQSVAFWCNPISGHATLYWYQQILGQGPKLLIQFQNNGVVDDSQLPKDRFSAERLKGVDSTLKIQPAKLEDSAVYLCASSGEVENIQYFGAGTRLSVL.

There are many counts of this clonotype. The rearrangement uses TRBV6-4 and TRBJ1-1, with 9 bases identical to TRBD1. Germline-derived CDR1 and CDR2 are MRHNA and SNTAGT. V gave up 5 bases and J gave up 6 bases; unmatched junction bases: 4. This CDR3 has 13 residues. The CDR3 region is CASSQTGGPEAFF. For the CDR3, the DNA is TGTGCCAGCAGTCAAACAGGGGGCCCTGAAGCTTTCTTT.

V gene TRBV20-1 combines with J gene TRBJ2-7; D is possibly TRBD2 (6 bases). Between the trimmed V and J ends, which lost 0 bases and 3 bases, there was a span of 12 bases. Per the germline V gene, CDR1 is DFQATT and CDR2 is SNEGSKA (reference sequence). This CDR3 is built from 14 residues. The CDR3 DNA reads as TGCAGTGCTAGAGATTCGAGTAGCGGCTACGAGCAGTACTTC. It yields the protein CSARDSSSGYEQYF.

This clonotype was found many times. The chain links TRBV28 to TRBJ2-7; 9 bases agree with TRBD1. CDR1 is MDHEN and CDR2 is SYDVKM in the germline V gene. V gave up 5 bases and J gave up 6 bases; unmatched junction bases: 8. The CDR3 covers 14 residues. The CDR3 spells CASSPLGTGLEQYF. The CDR3 region has the DNA TGTGCCAGCAGTCCACTTGGGACAGGGCTCGAGCAGTACTTC. Full variable domain (remainder filled in from reference TRBV28 and TRBJ2-7): DVKVTQSSRYLVKRTGEKVFLECVQDMDHENMFWYRQDPGLGLRLIYFSYDVKMKEKGDIPEGYSVSREKKERFSLILESASTNQTSMYLCASSPLGTGLEQYFGPGTRLTVT.

The rearrangement joins TRBV2 to TRBJ2-3; weak D call: TRBD1 (7 bases). Germline V gene lookup returns CDR1 SNHLY and CDR2 FYNNEI. Trimming stripped 8 bases from V and 2 bases from J, with 14 bases between. The CDR3 is made up of 14 amino acids. CDR3 amino acids: CASGGTVNTDTQYF. CDR3 coding DNA: TGTGCCAGCGGCGGGACAGTAAACACAGATACGCAGTATTTT.

This clonotype was found a few times. This may stem from a read error, because a much larger clone lies one nucleotide away. V gene TRBV7-9 combines with J gene TRBJ2-7; maybe TRBD2 (6 bases). This CDR3 is built from 13 residues. Trimming pared 4 bases from V and 1 base from J, leaving 8 bases between. Germline V gene lookup returns CDR1 SEHNR and CDR2 FQNEAQ (reference sequence). DNA of the CDR3: TGTGCCAGCAGCTCGGCGGGATCCTACGAGCAGTACTTC. It is translated as CASSSAGSYEQYF.

This clonotype appeared many times. The rearrangement joins TRBV6-2 or TRBV6-3 to TRBJ2-1, with a tentative D call TRBD2 (5 bases). Between the trimmed V and J ends, which lost 7 bases and 10 bases, there was a span of 11 bases. This CDR3 is 11 amino acids long. CDR1 MNHEY and CDR2 SVGEGT come from the germline V gene. The CDR3, as DNA: TGTGCCAGCACCGAGGGTAGGGAGCAGTTCTTC. Its translation: CASTEGREQFF.

This clonotype was picked up many times. The chain couples TRBV7-9 to TRBJ1-2, with 10 bases aligning to TRBD1. J lost 4 bases, V lost 5 bases, and 4 bases had no gene match. CDR1 and CDR2 from the germline V gene are SEHNR and FQNEAQ (reference sequence). This CDR3 has 14 residues. DNA of the CDR3: TGTGCCAGCAGCACCGGGACAGGGGTCTATGGCTACACCTTC. Protein sequence: CASSTGTGVYGYTF.

Ten or more counts support this clonotype. The chain has TRBV9 and TRBJ1-1, with D unresolved. Germline lookup yields CDR1 SGDLS and CDR2 YYNGEE. Between the trimmed V and J ends, which lost 4 bases and 5 bases, there was a span of 18 bases. This CDR3 region has 15 residues. The CDR3 protein is CASSSIKAGGTEAFF. As DNA, the CDR3 is TGTGCCAGCAGCTCAATCAAGGCTGGAGGTACTGAAGCTTTCTTT.

This clonotype was found many times. The chain joins TRBV5-5 to TRBJ2-7; D is unresolved. V shed 0 bases and J shed 3 bases, with 7 bases lying between them. Germline V gene data show CDR1 as SGHKS and CDR2 as YYEKEE (reference sequence). This CDR3 has 13 amino acids. The CDR3 sequence is CASSLAFIYEQYF. The CDR3 DNA reads TGTGCCAGCAGCTTGGCCTTCATCTACGAGCAGTACTTC.

This clonotype was counted at least ten times. The genes are TRBV9 and TRBJ2-6, with TRBD1 matching over 11 bases. Per the germline V gene, CDR1 is SGDLS and CDR2 is YYNGEE. This CDR3 region has 18 residues. V dropped 3 bases and J dropped 3; count of bases not matched to a gene: 8. The CDR3 region is CASSGTGTGGSGANVLTF. The CDR3 DNA sequence: TGTGCCAGCAGCGGCACCGGGACAGGGGGTAGTGGGGCCAACGTCCTGACTTTC.

This clonotype was recorded at least ten times. The V call is TRBV28, the J call TRBJ2-5; D not certain. From germline, CDR1 is MDHEN and CDR2 SYDVKM. V was shortened by 6 bases and J by 5 bases, with 13 bases between the two germline ends. The CDR3 has 13 amino acids. CDR3 DNA: TGTGCCAGCAGGACTCCCCAGGCCGAGACCCAGTACTTC. It codes for CASRTPQAETQYF.

This chain uses TRBV12-3 or TRBV12-4 with TRBJ1-1; unclear D gene. V was trimmed by 3 bases and J by 7 bases, leaving 9 bases between them. The CDR3 runs to 12 residues. The DNA of the CDR3 is TGTGCCAGCAGTTTCGGTGGCGGTGAAGCTTTCTTT. Protein: CASSFGGGEAFF.

This clonotype was found many times. V and J are TRBV6-1 and TRBJ1-1; the match to TRBD1 covers 10 bases. J gave up 5 bases and V 6 bases, and 6 bases lay outside the gene matches. CDR1 is MNHNS, CDR2 SASEGT, per germline. This CDR3 is built from 14 residues. The CDR3 bases are TGTGCCAGCAGAAACGACAGGGGGCCTACTGAAGCTTTCTTT. Translating it yields CASRNDRGPTEAFF.

This clonotype came up many times. The J gene is TRBJ1-1, the V gene TRBV7-3; D is possibly TRBD1 (5 bases). CDR1 is SGHTA and CDR2 is FQGTGA in the germline V gene. This CDR3 spans 13 amino acids. Trimming removed 7 bases at V and 1 base at J, with 10 bases between. The CDR3 coding sequence is TGTGCCAGCACCCAGGGACGGAACACTGAAGCTTTCTTT. Translation: CASTQGRNTEAFF.

This clonotype was recorded at least ten times. The chain uses TRBV20-1 and TRBJ1-4, with D unresolved. Trimming took 5 bases from V and 5 from J, leaving 21 bases between them. This CDR3 spans 16 amino acids. Looked up from germline, CDR1 is DFQATT and CDR2 is SNEGSKA (reference sequence). The CDR3 DNA follows: TGCAGTGCTTTTCAACGGGGTCGGGGTAAAAATGAAAAACTGTTTTTT. Amino acid sequence: CSAFQRGRGKNEKLFF.

This clonotype was found many times. The chain is built from TRBV28 and TRBJ1-1; D gene unclear. Germline-derived CDR1 and CDR2 are MDHEN and SYDVKM. Trimming stripped 1 base from V and 1 base from J, with 10 bases between. The CDR3 extends over 15 amino acids. In DNA form, the CDR3 reads TGTGCCAGCAGTTTATTTCGGGGAGGGAACACTGAAGCTTTCTTT. Translation: CASSLFRGGNTEAFF.

This clonotype occurred many times. DNA for the CDR3: TGTGCCAGCAGCCTTCCGACAGGTGCCAGCTCCTATAATTCACCCCTCCACTTT. Its translation is CASSLPTGASSYNSPLHF. The chain recombines TRBV7-9 with TRBJ1-6; D might be TRBD1 (6 bases). The CDR3 sequence is 18 residues long. Germline CDR1 is SEHNR and CDR2 is FQNEAQ (reference sequence). Trimming took off 5 bases at V and 0 bases at J, with 17 bases between the two ends.

This clonotype was observed a few times. The chain uses TRBV7-3 and TRBJ1-1; 7 nucleotides match TRBD1. Germline V gene data show CDR1 as SGHTA and CDR2 as FQGTGA. The V segment lost 5 bases and the J segment 0 bases; nucleotides outside the gene matches: 9. This CDR3 is built from 16 residues. The CDR3, as DNA: TGTGCCAGCAGCCGGATGGGGGGACAGTTGAACACTGAAGCTTTCTTT. It translates to CASSRMGGQLNTEAFF. Drawing the rest from reference TRBV7-3 and TRBJ1-1, the complete variable domain is GAGVSQTPSNKVTEKGKYVELRCDPISGHTALYWYRQSLGQGPEFLIYFQGTGAADDSGLPNDRFFAVRPEGSVSTLKIQRTERGDSAVYLCASSRMGGQLNTEAFFGQGTRLTVV.